This T cell receptor (beta chain) was obtained from a study of cytomegalovirus exposure and HLA in healthy donors. PCR primers comprised 60 Vbeta and 13 Jbeta primers. In the authors' workflow: In a later analysis, roughly 11 million of some 80 million unique beta chains occurred in at least two donors. Produced via immunoSEQ multiplex PCR; TCRdb's table is partial and in-frame only. V, J and clone size derive from that table, while D and trimming were established from the DNA sequence. This sample has some 150,000 clones; around 82% occur once, and the top ten carry under 8.5%. V lost 3 bases to trimming and J lost 5 bases; unmatched junction nucleotides: 12. The CDR3 covers 16 residues. Germline lookup yields CDR1 GTSNPN and CDR2 SVGIG (reference sequence). In its sample, this clone was seen once.

The sequence derives from a woman between 45 and 60 years old in good health and CMV-seropositive. Sequenced input: PBMCs. The chain uses TRBV30 and TRBJ1-5; TRBD1 aligns across 8 bases. The CDR3 here is CAWSPAGDRGHQPQHF. DNA for the CDR3: TGTGCCTGGAGCCCAGCTGGAGACAGGGGACATCAGCCCCAGCATTTT.